These 5 T cell receptor beta chains were sequenced from one sample in a study of T cells in Graves' hyperthyroidism and ophthalmopathy. From RNA transcripts, TCR beta CDR3 regions were amplified. RT-PCR in the first round (using the HTBI primer set) targeted the TCR CDR3. TCRdb independently ran MiXCR on the multiplex PCR reads; one entry per CDR3 protein. The data contain about 570,000 distinct CDR3 sequences, 35% to 55% of them singletons. Sample: peripheral blood or thyroid tissue (not recorded which). The receptors shown here come from an adult woman with Graves' disease, either hyperthyroidism or ophthalmopathy (not recorded which).

This clonotype turned up a few times. This could be a read error, since a much larger clone is one nucleotide away. V and J are TRBV4-1 and TRBJ2-7; D is undetermined. This CDR3 is 13 amino acids long. The germline CDR1 and CDR2 sequences are MGHRA and YSYEKL. Between the trimmed V and J ends, which lost 1 base and 9 bases, there was a span of 13 bases. The CDR3 DNA reads as TGCGCCAGCAGCCAAGTGTCGGCACCGTGGCAGTACTTC. Residues: CASSQVSAPWQYF.

This clonotype was recorded many times. The rearrangement joins TRBV5-1 to TRBJ1-6; unclear D gene. V was cut by 2 bases and J by 7 bases, with 7 bases left in between. Germline CDR1 SGHRS, CDR2 YFSETQ. The CDR3 spans 13 residues. The CDR3 DNA sequence: TGCGCCAGCAGCTTCGCCCGAAATTCACCCCTCCACTTT. It encodes CASSFARNSPLHF.

The chain is built from TRBV11-2 and TRBJ1-5; 9 bases line up with TRBD1. CDR1 is SGHAT and CDR2 is FQNNGV in the germline V gene. The CDR3 extends over 16 amino acids. The V and J ends lost 2 bases and 6 bases, in that order; junction bases with no gene match: 8. Here the CDR3 DNA reads TGTGCCAGCAGCTTACGGGGACAGGGAGGTAGTCAGCCCCAGCATTTT. Protein sequence: CASSLRGQGGSQPQHF.

The chain employs TRBV9 and TRBJ2-3; no clear D. The V gene lost 0 bases and the J gene lost 4 bases, with 3 bases spanning the gap. The CDR3 sequence is 12 residues long. The V gene's germline CDR1 is SGDLS and CDR2 YYNGEE. The CDR3 is CASSVVSDTQYF. CDR3 sequence (DNA): TGTGCCAGCAGCGTAGTGTCAGATACGCAGTATTTT.

This clonotype came up many times. The chain employs TRBV24-1 and TRBJ1-2, with D hard to call. Trimming took off 4 bases at V and 8 bases at J, with 7 bases between the two ends. The CDR3 is 11 amino acids. Germline V gives CDR1 KGHDR, CDR2 SFDVKD. This chain's CDR3 is CATSDPGGYTF. The DNA of the CDR3 is TGTGCCACCAGTGACCCCGGGGGCTACACCTTC.